These T cell receptor beta chains were read from a single sample in a study of OX40 agonist ivuxolimab in advanced cancers. The assay was immunoSEQ multiplex PCR, and TCRdb's table has in-frame clones only and misses some. Among 70,000 to 100,000 clones, under 90% were seen once, and the ten largest hold approximately 1.9%. The specimen was CD4+ or CD8+ T cells sorted from blood, collected in a trial of the OX40 agonist ivuxolimab. These receptors were collected from an adult with an advanced solid tumor such as melanoma, head and neck, liver or kidney cancer. The CDR3 runs from the conserved cysteine through the conserved F or W. Fields, in order: CDR3 DNA, CDR3 protein, D gene, clone size, J gene, V gene. A D gene is named only where the DNA matches it firmly. Some rows mark clone size as missing; the rest say once, few, many or name a class of expanded clone.

TGTGCCAGCAGCCCCCGGACAGGGGAGGAAAAACTGTTTTTT,CASSPRTGEEKLFF,TRBD1,.,TRBJ1-4,TRBV9
TGTGCCAGCAGGGGGACACTCACCGACAATGAGCAGTTCTTC,CASRGTLTDNEQFF,.,.,TRBJ2-1,TRBV2
TGCGCCAGCAGCTTGGGACAGGGGTCCTTAGCGGGAGGAAATGAGCAGTTCTTC,CASSLGQGSLAGGNEQFF,TRBD2,.,TRBJ2-1,TRBV5-1
TGCGCCAGCAGCCCCGGGACAGGGGGCCCATACTACGAGCAGTACTTC,CASSPGTGGPYYEQYF,TRBD1,.,TRBJ2-7,TRBV5-1
TGCGCCAGCAGCGGACAGGGTCAAGAGACCCAGTACTTC,CASSGQGQETQYF,TRBD1,.,TRBJ2-5,TRBV5-1
TGTGCCAGCAGTCTCCTCCGAGGTGGCGAGCAGTACTTC,CASSLLRGGEQYF,.,.,TRBJ2-7,TRBV11-3
TGTGCCAGTAGTATAGAAATAGCGGGAGGGCAAGAGACCCAGTACTTC,CASSIEIAGGQETQYF,TRBD2,.,TRBJ2-5,TRBV19
TGCAGCGTTGGTACAGGGACAGGGGGGGGAGAGACCCAGTACTTC,CSVGTGTGGGETQYF,TRBD1,.,TRBJ2-5,TRBV29-1
TGTGCCAGCAGTCGGACCGCGGGGAATCAGCCCCAGCATTTT,CASSRTAGNQPQHF,.,.,TRBJ1-5,TRBV6-5
TGTGCCAGCAGCTCTAACAGGGGATATGAAAAACTGTTTTTT,CASSSNRGYEKLFF,TRBD1,.,TRBJ1-4,TRBV7-9
TGTGCCAGAAGCTTCCCCGGGAGGGCTAGAGAAGAGCAGTACTTC,CARSFPGRAREEQYF,TRBD2,.,TRBJ2-5,TRBV5-3
TGTGCCAGCAGCTTAGGCGGAAACACCATATATTTT,CASSLGGNTIYF,.,once,TRBJ1-3,TRBV7-9
TGTGCCAGCCGGGGGACAGGTCCTTCCTACGAGCAGTACTTC,CASRGTGPSYEQYF,TRBD1,.,TRBJ2-7,TRBV6-6
TGTGCCAGCAGTCCAAAGGTTGGTCATGGCTACACCTTC,CASSPKVGHGYTF,.,.,TRBJ1-2,TRBV6-1
TGTGCCAGCAGAACAGGACAGGGTGGAAACACCATATATTTT,CASRTGQGGNTIYF,TRBD1,.,TRBJ1-3,TRBV6-5
TGTGCCATCAGCAAGGGGACGCTGACCTACGAGCAGTACTTC,CAISKGTLTYEQYF,.,.,TRBJ2-7,TRBV10-3
TGTGCCAGCAGTTCACAGGTAGCCAAAAACATTCAGTACTTC,CASSSQVAKNIQYF,.,.,TRBJ2-4,TRBV28
TGTGCCAGCTCACCGACAACCACTACAGATACGCAGTATTTT,CASSPTTTTDTQYF,.,.,TRBJ2-3,TRBV18
TGTGCCAGCAGCCGGAAGGGACATCTGGAACAGCCCCAGCATTTT,CASSRKGHLEQPQHF,.,.,TRBJ1-5,TRBV5-6
TGTGCCATCAGTGAAAGGGGAGCTGGAAACACCATATATTTT,CAISERGAGNTIYF,.,.,TRBJ1-3,TRBV10-3
TGCGCCAGCAGCTTGGTCACCTTGAACACTGAAGCTTTCTTT,CASSLVTLNTEAFF,.,.,TRBJ1-1,TRBV5-1
TGTGCCAGTAGTGGACAGGGGCAGGCCGGGGAGCTGTTTTTT,CASSGQGQAGELFF,TRBD1,few,TRBJ2-2,TRBV19
TGTGCCAGCAGCGTAGCTACCGACACTGAAGCTTTCTTT,CASSVATDTEAFF,.,.,TRBJ1-1,TRBV9
TGTGCCAGTAGTAAGGGATCTGGAGCGGGAGGGATGAAGTACTTC,CASSKGSGAGGMKYF,TRBD2,once,TRBJ2-7,TRBV19
TGTGCCAGTAGTATGGCTTCGGGAAGTGGGGCCAACGTCCTGACTTTC,CASSMASGSGANVLTF,.,.,TRBJ2-6,TRBV19